This TCR beta chain was profiled in a study of a mutant IDH1 vaccine in newly diagnosed glioma. Overall study: The start of vaccination came 4-6 weeks after radiotherapy alone, or with temozolomide cycles. Standard pretreatment was either radiotherapy, temozolomide, or, for most, radiochemotherapy with temozolomide.

Using immunoSEQ multiplex PCR, the repertoire was profiled, and TCRdb retains in-frame clones only, with some absent. The profile shows roughly 60,000 clones, 85% of them singletons. Sample time point: week 23, last vaccination. All doses held 300 ug of mutant IDH1 20-mer peptide, with topical imiquimod. In every donor, the tumor was a new WHO grade 3 or 4 IDH1-mutant, ATRX-lost astrocytoma. V trimming: 0 bases; J trimming: 0 bases; junction bases outside the gene matches: 5. Germline V lookup: CDR1 LNHNV, CDR2 YYDKDF (reference sequence). The CDR3 runs to 17 residues. Worth noting for this clone: Antigen: not known.

The sample in question was PBMCs, obtained from a glioma patient whose treatment included an IDH1 peptide vaccine. V is TRBV15 and J is TRBJ1-5; 7 positions agree with TRBD1. The TCR was taken from a man younger than 45 with glioma. CDR3 sequence (DNA): TGTGCCACCAGCAGAGATTTGGAGGGGGCTAGCAATCAGCCCCAGCATTTT. Residues: CATSRDLEGASNQPQHF. The full variable domain, with the rest looked up from reference TRBV15 and TRBJ1-5, is DAMVIQNPRYQVTQFGKPVTLSCSQTLNHNVMYWYQQKSSQAPKLLFHYYDKDFNNEADTPDNFQSRRPNTSFCFLDIRSPGLGDTAMYLCATSRDLEGASNQPQHFGDGTRLSIL.